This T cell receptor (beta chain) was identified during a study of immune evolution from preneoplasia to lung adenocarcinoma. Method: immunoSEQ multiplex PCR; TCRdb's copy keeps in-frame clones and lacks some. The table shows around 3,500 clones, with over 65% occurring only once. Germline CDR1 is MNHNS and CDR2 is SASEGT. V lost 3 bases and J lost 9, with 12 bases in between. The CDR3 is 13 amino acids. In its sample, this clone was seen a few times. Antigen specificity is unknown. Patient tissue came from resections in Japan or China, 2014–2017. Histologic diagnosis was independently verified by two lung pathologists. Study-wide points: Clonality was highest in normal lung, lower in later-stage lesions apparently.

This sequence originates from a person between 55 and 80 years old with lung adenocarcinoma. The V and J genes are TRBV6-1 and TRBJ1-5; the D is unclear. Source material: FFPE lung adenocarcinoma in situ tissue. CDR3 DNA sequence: TGTGCCAGCAGTGAGGAATTGGCTCGGCCCCAGCATTTT. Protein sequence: CASSEELARPQHF.